Sequencing of this T cell receptor beta chain was carried out in a study of cytotoxic CD8 clonotypes in ibrutinib-treated CLL. Study overall: Across the patients, some ten were relapsed/refractory, roughly 15 treatment-naive and about 17 IGHV unmutated.

V gave up 4 bases and J gave up 2 bases, with 13 bases separating them. This CDR3 contains 14 residues. Germline V gives CDR1 SGHRS, CDR2 YFSETQ. Clones were sequenced by immunoSEQ multiplex PCR, and TCRdb holds only the in-frame ones, with some missing. The data contain over 150,000 clones, over 60% of them singletons. J is TRBJ2-7 and V is TRBV5-1; D gene uncertain. The sequence was collected from a human donor with chronic lymphocytic leukemia. The sequencing used PBMCs, collected after 24 months of ibrutinib treatment. The CDR3 is CASSPGVGPYEQYF. The CDR3 DNA reads TGCGCCAGCAGCCCGGGTGTAGGACCCTACGAGCAGTACTTC.